This T cell receptor beta chain came from a study of vaccination and CD4 T cells after COVID-19 (dated 2022 in TCRdb). Looking at the study overall: SARS-CoV-2 positivity had been established in the convalescent patients by nasal swab PCR, and mild disease was recorded in about 9 of these patients and severe disease in one. In under twelve COVID-19 convalescent patients and 4 infection-naive healthy vaccine recipients, researchers compared the spike-specific CD4+ TCR repertoire from before mRNA vaccination with the repertoire from after. In the convalescent cohort there were six males and four females, among whom were two Hispanic individuals, seven Caucasians, two Asians and one multiracial person. The cultures were stimulated with overlapping spike peptide pools from SARS-CoV-2 and from the common cold coronaviruses HCoV-NL63, HCoV-OC43 and HCoV-229E. Participants received two doses of either the Pfizer-BioNTech BNT162b2 vaccine (n=8) or the Moderna mRNA-1273 vaccine (n=2). Post-COVID blood samples from convalescent patients were collected a median of roughly 100 days after diagnosis, with a range of 35 to 161 days. As controls, cultures received a CEFX viral epitope pool (the positive control), an HIV-1 Nef peptide pool (the negative control), or no peptide at all. Post-vaccine blood samples were obtained a median of around 67 days after the second vaccine dose, with a range of roughly 14 to 241 days.

What the study reported, not specific to this receptor: An increase in the median number of SARS-CoV-2-reactive clonotypes from 21 after infection to a few dozen after vaccination was observed, but the change was not found to be significant. In convalescent patients, a median approximately 86% of post-vaccine SARS-CoV-2-reactive clones were detected only after vaccination, suggesting vaccine-specific priming. The study included relatively few convalescent patients and did not analyze early timepoints after natural infection. Of the vaccine-specific clones found in convalescent patients, nearly all (304 of 307) were mono-reactive for SARS-CoV-2 spike instead of being cross-reactive with common cold coronaviruses.

Spanning cysteine to phenylalanine, the CDR3 consists of 14 amino acids. The entry retains the CDR3 DNA only, 42 bases that are in frame from base 1. V gives up 6 bases and J gives up 7 bases, and the segment between their germline ends measures 19 bases. The library was made by PCR. TCR sequencing of DNA from cultured CD4+ T cells used the Oncomine TCR Beta short-read assay at the Johns Hopkins FTIC core. The QIAamp micro DNA kit was used to extract genomic DNA from the cultured CD4+ T cells. Oncomine TCR Beta libraries from cultured CD4+ T cells were pooled with unique dual indexes and sequenced on an Illumina iSeq 100. Turning to the authors' computational methods: Non-productive sequences were filtered out, and CDR3s that did not start with C, did not end with F or W, or were shorter than 7 amino acids were discarded. The MANAFEST web application identified antigen-specific clonotypes by comparing peptide-stimulated wells against reference wells and other culture wells. Positive clones required FDR below 0.05, an odds ratio above 5, and productive frequency above 0.1% in at least two of three replicate wells. Cross-reactive clonotypes were defined as significantly expanded in both SARS-CoV-2 spike wells and at least one common cold coronavirus spike condition. Similarity between CDR3 sequences was evaluated in R version 3.6.1 using Levenshtein distances (stringdist) and unrooted phylogenetic trees (ape). Clones were called with MiXCR by TCRdb after fastp trimmed the public reads at Q25, and only in-frame beta chains were retained. All rows with the same CDR3 protein become a single entry with the most common DNA and genes. The V and J calls were determined by TCRdb, not by the authors. Counted in this sample were 15,000 or so distinct CDR3 sequences; 35% to 40% of them appeared once. 9.5% to 15% of the sample comes from the top ten.

The sample's treatment or condition label, decoded: roughly 11-day PBMC culture with coronavirus spike peptide pools or control peptides (ViraFEST assay). The ViraFEST assay was used in the study, in which antigen-specific T cells were expanded with peptide pools and expanded clonotypes were subsequently identified by TCR sequencing. Positive SARS-CoV-2 PCR tests in the convalescent patients dated from March to December 2020, before Alpha, Beta and Delta variants emerged in the United States. Over 1.5 million PBMCs per well were cultured in IMDM with about 5% human AB serum and roughly 9.3 IU/ml IL-2, plus 10 ug/ml peptide pools. On days 3 and 7, half of the culture medium was replaced with fresh IL-2-containing medium. Once the cells had been in culture for around 10 days, the EasySep CD4+ T cell isolation kit was used to isolate CD4+ T cells by negative selection. Ficoll-Paque Plus gradient centrifugation was used to isolate PBMCs from whole blood, and the isolated PBMCs were then either used fresh or cryopreserved at -140C. Each culture condition was generally run in triplicate wells.

This clonotype was seen just once. It has no known antigen specificity. No per-base quality is available; no much larger clone lies one base away. A single read is weak support. This sequence was found in a human donor who had recovered from COVID-19. Sequenced sample: CD4+ T cells from blood, cultured in vitro. This chain joins TRBV12-3 or TRBV12-4 to TRBJ2-7, with TRBD2 perhaps the D gene, on 6 matching bases. The CDR3 reads CASRRLGGSSEQYF. The sequence in DNA is TGTGCCAGCAGACGACTAGGAGGTTCGAGTGAGCAGTACTTC.